This T cell receptor beta chain emerged from a study of blood T cell repertoires in COVID-19. Study overall: Material from acute and convalescent COVID-19 was sourced from the United States, Italy and Spain. T cells, B-cell-depleted T cells, or PBMCs provided the cDNA or gDNA that served as material.

V trimming: 5 bases; J trimming: 6 bases; junction bases outside the gene matches: 9. The CDR3 contains 14 residues. CDR1 is MNHEY and CDR2 is SVGAGI in the germline V gene. Source study methods: Amplification of reference gene primers provided the estimated nucleated cell counts. The repertoire was sequenced with immunoSEQ multiplex PCR; TCRdb's copy has only in-frame clones and lacks some. V and J calls and clone size follow that table, whereas D and trimming were derived from the DNA. The sample records approximately 75,000 clones, around 80% being singletons. Sequenced sample: peripheral blood. The chain carries TRBV6-5 and TRBJ2-7, with TRBD1 matching over 8 bases. The receptor's source is a woman aged 80 or older with acute or convalescent COVID-19. This CDR3 reads CASSPRTGTLEQYF. CDR3 DNA: TGTGCCAGCAGTCCCCGGACAGGGACACTCGAGCAGTACTTC.